This T cell receptor beta chain came from a study of siplizumab effects on memory and regulatory T cells. CDR1 and CDR2 (germline): SGDLS, YYNGEE. The V and J ends lost 0 bases and 7 bases respectively, with 11 bases between them. CDR3 length: 13 amino acids. Overall study results and limits: Unstimulated subsets contained matches for only a minor fraction of alloreactive clones. Memory T cells appeared less diverse than naive cells, which seemed to contribute substantially to alloresponse. An assignable naive or memory phenotype was lacking in roughly 75-96% of proliferating CD4+ or CD8+ clones.

As regards this clone: Its antigen is unidentified.

The table came from immunoSEQ multiplex PCR; TCRdb's copy has only in-frame clones and leaves some out. The sample includes approximately 100,000 clones, approximately 94% of them seen just once. The receptor comes from a human donor in good health. The sample was Tregs sorted from blood. The chain has TRBV9 and TRBJ2-7; perhaps TRBD2 as D (6 bases). CDR3 in amino acids: CASSVGGAREQYF. In DNA, the CDR3 is TGTGCCAGCAGCGTAGGCGGGGCGAGGGAGCAGTACTTC.